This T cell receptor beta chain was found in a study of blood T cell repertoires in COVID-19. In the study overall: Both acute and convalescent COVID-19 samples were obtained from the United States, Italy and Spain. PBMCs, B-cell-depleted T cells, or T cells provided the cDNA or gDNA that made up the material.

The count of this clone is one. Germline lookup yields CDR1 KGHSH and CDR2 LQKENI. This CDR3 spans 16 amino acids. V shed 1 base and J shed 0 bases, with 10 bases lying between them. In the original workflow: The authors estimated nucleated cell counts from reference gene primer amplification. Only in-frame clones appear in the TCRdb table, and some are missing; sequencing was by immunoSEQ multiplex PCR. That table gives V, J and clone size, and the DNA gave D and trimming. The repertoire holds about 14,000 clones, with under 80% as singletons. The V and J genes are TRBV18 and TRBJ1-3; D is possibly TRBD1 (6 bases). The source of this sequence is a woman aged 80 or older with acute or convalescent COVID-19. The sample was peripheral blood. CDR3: CASSPQGQSSGNTIYF. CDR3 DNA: TGTGCCAGCTCACCACAAGGACAGAGCTCTGGAAACACCATATATTTT.